This TCR beta chain was profiled in a study of cytomegalovirus exposure and HLA in healthy donors. Study findings and constraints: A list of 150 to 200 TCR beta chains associated with cytomegalovirus was given. Some public TCRs appeared in many individuals, while most sequences were rare. Three of the chains that were CMV-associated were confirmed in vitro to be specific for CMV antigens.

The repertoire was sequenced with immunoSEQ multiplex PCR; TCRdb's copy has only in-frame clones and lacks some. The data show over 200,000 clones, around 88% seen once. This clone came up once. Antigen unknown. Germline CDR1 SNHLY, CDR2 FYNNEI. The trim removed 8 bases at V and 14 bases at J, leaving 10 bases unmatched. The CDR3 sequence is 12 residues long. The clonotype comes from a young woman in good health and CMV-seronegative. The sample consisted of PBMCs. The V and J genes are TRBV2 and TRBJ2-1, with 9 positions matching TRBD1. The CDR3: CASCPDRGHEFF. The DNA of the CDR3 is TGTGCCAGCTGCCCGGACAGGGGTCATGAGTTCTTC.